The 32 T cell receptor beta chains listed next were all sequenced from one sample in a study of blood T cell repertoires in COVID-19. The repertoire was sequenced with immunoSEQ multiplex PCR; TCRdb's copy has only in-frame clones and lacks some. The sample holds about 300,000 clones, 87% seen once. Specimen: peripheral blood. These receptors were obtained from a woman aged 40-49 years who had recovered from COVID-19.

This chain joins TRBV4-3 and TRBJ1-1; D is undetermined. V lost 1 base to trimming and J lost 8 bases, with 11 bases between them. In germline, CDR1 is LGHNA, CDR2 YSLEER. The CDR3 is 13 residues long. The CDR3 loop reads CASSQVHFTEAFF. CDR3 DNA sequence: TGCGCCAGCAGCCAAGTCCACTTCACGGAAGCTTTCTTT.

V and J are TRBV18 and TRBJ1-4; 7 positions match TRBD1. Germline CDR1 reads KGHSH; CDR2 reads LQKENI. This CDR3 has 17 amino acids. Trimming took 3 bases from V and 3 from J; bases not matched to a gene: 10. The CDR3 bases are TGTGCCAGCTCACCGCGCGAGGAGACAGGGCCTAATGAAAAACTGTTTTTT. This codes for CASSPREETGPNEKLFF.

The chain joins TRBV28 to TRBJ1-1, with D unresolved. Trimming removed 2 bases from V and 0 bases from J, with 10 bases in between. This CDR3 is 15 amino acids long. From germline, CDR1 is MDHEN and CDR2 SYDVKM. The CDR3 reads CASSLSPAMNTEAFF. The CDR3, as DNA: TGTGCCAGCAGTTTAAGTCCTGCTATGAACACTGAAGCTTTCTTT.

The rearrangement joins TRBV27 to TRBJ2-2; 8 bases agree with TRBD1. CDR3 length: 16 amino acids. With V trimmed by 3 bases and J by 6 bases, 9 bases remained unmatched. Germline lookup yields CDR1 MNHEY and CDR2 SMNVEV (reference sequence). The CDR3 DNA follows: TGTGCCAGCAGTTTGAGGGACAGGCCCTTCGCCGGGGAGCTGTTTTTT. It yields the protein CASSLRDRPFAGELFF.

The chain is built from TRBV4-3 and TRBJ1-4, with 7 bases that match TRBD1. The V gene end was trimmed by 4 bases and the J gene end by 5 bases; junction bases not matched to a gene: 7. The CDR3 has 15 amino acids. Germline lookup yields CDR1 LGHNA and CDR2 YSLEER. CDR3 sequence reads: CASSRKRGLNEKLFF. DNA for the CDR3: TGCGCCAGCAGCCGAAAAAGGGGGCTCAATGAAAAACTGTTTTTT.

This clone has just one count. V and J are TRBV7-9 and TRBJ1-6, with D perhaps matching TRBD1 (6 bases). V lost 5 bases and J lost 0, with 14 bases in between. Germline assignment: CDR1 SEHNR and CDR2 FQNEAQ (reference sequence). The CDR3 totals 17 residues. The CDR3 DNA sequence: TGTGCCAGCAGCCCACCCGGACAGAGCTCCTATAATTCACCCCTCCACTTT. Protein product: CASSPPGQSSYNSPLHF.

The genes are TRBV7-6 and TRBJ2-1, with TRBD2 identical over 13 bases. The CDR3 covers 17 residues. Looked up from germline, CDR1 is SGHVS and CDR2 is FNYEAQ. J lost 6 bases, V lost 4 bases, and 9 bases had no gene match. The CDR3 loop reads CASSWGTSGTARNEQFF. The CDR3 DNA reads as TGTGCCAGCAGCTGGGGGACTAGCGGGACGGCCCGCAATGAGCAGTTCTTC.

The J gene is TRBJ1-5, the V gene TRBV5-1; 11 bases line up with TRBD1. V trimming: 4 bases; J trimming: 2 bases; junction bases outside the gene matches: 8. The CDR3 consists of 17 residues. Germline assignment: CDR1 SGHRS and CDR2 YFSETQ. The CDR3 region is CASSPGTGGTGNQPQHF. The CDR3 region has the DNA TGCGCCAGCAGCCCCGGGACAGGGGGAACCGGCAATCAGCCCCAGCATTTT.

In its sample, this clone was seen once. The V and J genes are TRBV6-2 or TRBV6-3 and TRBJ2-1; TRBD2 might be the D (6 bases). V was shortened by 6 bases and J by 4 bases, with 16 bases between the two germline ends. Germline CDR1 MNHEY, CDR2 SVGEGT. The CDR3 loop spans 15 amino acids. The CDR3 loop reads CASSDLGGTYNEQFF. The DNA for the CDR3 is TGTGCCAGCAGCGACCTGGGGGGAACATACAATGAGCAGTTCTTC.

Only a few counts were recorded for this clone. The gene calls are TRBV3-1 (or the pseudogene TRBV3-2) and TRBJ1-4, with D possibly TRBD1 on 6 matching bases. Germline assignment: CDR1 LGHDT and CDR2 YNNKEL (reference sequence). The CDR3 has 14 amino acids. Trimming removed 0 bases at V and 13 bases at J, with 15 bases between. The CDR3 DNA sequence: TGTGCCAGCAGCCAAGAAATCGGGGGGCAAGGACTGTTTTTT. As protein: CASSQEIGGQGLFF.

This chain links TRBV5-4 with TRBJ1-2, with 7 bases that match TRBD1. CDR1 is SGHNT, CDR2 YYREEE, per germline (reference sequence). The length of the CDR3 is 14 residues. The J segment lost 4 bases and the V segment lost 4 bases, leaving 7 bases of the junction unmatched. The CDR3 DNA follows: TGTGCCAGCAGCCTTCCCGGGACAGCCTATGGCTACACCTTC. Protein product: CASSLPGTAYGYTF.

In DNA form, the CDR3 reads TGTGCCACCAGCAGAGATTTCCGTCCAGGGAACACGAATGGCTACACCTTC. It encodes CATSRDFRPGNTNGYTF. The rearrangement uses TRBV15 and TRBJ1-2; the D gene is possibly TRBD1 (5 bases). CDR1 is LNHNV and CDR2 is YYDKDF in the germline V gene (reference sequence). This CDR3 has 17 amino acids. V lost 0 bases to trimming and J lost 6 bases, with 20 bases between them.

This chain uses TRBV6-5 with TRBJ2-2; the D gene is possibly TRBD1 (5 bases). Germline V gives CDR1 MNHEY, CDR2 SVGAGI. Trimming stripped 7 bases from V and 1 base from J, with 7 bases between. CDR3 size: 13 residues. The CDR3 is CASTTGNTGELFF. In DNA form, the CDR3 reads TGTGCCAGCACCACAGGGAACACCGGGGAGCTGTTTTTT.

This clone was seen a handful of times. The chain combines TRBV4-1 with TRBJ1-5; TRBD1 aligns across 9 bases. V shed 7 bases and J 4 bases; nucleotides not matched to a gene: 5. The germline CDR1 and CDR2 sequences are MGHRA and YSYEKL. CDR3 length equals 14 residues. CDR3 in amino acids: CASKPTGGNQPQHF. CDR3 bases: TGCGCCAGCAAACCGACAGGGGGAAATCAGCCCCAGCATTTT.

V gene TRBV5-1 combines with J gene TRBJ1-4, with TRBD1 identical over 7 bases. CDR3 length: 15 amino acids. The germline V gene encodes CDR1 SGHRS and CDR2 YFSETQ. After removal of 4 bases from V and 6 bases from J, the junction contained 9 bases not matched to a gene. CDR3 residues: CASSRQGGWDEKLFF. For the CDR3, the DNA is TGCGCCAGCAGCCGTCAAGGGGGCTGGGATGAAAAACTGTTTTTT. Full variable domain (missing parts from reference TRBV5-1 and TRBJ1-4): KAGVTQTPRYLIKTRGQQVTLSCSPISGHRSVSWYQQTPGQGLQFLFEYFSETQRNKGNFPGRFSGRQFSNSRSEMNVSTLELGDSALYLCASSRQGGWDEKLFFGSGTQLSVL.

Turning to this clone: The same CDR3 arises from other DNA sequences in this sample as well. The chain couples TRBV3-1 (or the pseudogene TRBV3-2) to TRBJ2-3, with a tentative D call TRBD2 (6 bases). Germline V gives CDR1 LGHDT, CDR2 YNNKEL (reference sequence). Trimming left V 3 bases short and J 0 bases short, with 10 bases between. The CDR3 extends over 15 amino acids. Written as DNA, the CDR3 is TGTGCCAGCAGCCAGGCTGGGGGGAGCACAGATACGCAGTATTTT. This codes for CASSQAGGSTDTQYF.

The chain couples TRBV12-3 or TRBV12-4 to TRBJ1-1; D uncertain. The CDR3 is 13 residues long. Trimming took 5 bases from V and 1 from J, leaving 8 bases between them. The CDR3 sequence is CASSKQPNTEAFF. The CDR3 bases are TGTGCCAGCAGTAAACAGCCGAACACTGAAGCTTTCTTT.

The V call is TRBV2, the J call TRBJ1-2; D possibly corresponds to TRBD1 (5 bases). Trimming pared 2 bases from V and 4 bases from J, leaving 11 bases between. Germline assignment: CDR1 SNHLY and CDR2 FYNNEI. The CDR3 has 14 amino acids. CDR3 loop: CASSESQGSYGYTF. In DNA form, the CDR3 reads TGTGCCAGCAGTGAAAGCCAGGGCAGCTATGGCTACACCTTC.

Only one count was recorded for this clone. As DNA, the CDR3 is TGTGCCAGCAGTGCTCAGGGGGCCGCTAATGAAAAACTGTTTTTT. Translated, it gives CASSAQGAANEKLFF. The V gene is TRBV6-6, the J gene TRBJ1-4, with 8 bases lining up with TRBD1. The CDR3 consists of 15 residues. Germline V CDR1 and CDR2: MNHNY, SVGAGI (reference sequence). J lost 3 bases, V lost 5 bases, and 5 bases had no gene match.

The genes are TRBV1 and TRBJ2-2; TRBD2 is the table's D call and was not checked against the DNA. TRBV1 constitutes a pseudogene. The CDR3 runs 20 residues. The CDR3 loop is CTSSQEREADTPPNSSRLFF. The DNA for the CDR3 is TGCACCAGCAGCCAAGAAAGGGAGGCAGATACACCTCCGAATAGTTCGAGGCTGTTTTTT.

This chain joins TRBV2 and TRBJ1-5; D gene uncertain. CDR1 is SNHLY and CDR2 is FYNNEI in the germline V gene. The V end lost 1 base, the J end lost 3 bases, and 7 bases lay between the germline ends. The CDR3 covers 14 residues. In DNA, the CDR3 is TGTGCCAGCAGTGAAGTAAACATCAATCAGCCCCAGCATTTT. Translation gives CASSEVNINQPQHF.

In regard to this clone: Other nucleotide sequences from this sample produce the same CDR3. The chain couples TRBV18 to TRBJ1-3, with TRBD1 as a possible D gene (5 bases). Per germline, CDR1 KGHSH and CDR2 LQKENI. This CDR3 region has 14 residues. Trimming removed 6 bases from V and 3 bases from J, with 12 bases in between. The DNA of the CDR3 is TGTGCCAGCTCTCTGCAGGGTGGTGGAAACACCATATATTTT. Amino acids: CASSLQGGGNTIYF.

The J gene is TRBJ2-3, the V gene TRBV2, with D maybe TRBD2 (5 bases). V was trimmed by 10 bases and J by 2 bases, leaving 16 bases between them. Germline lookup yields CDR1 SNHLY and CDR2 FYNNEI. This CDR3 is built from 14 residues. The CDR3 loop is CAIRRLIFTDTQYF. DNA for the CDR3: TGTGCCATCAGGAGGCTAATTTTCACAGATACGCAGTATTTT.

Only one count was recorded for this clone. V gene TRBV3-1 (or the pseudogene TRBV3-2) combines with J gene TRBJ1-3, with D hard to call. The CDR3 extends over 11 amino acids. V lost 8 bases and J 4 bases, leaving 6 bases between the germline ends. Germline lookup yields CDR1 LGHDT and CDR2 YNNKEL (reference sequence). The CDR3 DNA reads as TGTGCCAGCGCCCAGGGAAACACCATATATTTT. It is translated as CASAQGNTIYF.

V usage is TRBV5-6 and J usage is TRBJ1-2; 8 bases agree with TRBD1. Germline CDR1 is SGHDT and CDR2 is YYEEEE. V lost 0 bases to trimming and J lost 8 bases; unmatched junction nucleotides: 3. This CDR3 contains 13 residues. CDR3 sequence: CASSLAGGAGYTF. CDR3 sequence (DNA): TGTGCCAGCAGCTTGGCAGGGGGCGCGGGCTACACCTTC.

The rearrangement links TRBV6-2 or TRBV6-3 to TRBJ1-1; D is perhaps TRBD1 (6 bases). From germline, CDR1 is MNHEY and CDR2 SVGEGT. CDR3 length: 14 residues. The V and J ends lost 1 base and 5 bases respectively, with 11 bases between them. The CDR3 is CASSYWGPGTEAFF. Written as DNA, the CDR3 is TGTGCCAGCAGTTACTGGGGGCCTGGGACTGAAGCTTTCTTT.

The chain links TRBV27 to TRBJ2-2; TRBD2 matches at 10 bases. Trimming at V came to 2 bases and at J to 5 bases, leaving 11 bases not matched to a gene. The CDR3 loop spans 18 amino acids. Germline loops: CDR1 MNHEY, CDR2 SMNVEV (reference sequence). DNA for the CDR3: TGTGCCAGCAGTTTACAGGTCCCCTCAGCGGGGGGGACCGGGGAGCTGTTTTTT. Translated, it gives CASSLQVPSAGGTGELFF.

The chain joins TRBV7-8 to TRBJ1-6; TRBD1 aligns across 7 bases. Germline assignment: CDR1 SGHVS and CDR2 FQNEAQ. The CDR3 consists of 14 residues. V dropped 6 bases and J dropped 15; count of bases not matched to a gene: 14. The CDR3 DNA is TGTGCCAGCAGATCTATCCCCCAGGGGGAGAGCCTCCACTTT. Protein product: CASRSIPQGESLHF.

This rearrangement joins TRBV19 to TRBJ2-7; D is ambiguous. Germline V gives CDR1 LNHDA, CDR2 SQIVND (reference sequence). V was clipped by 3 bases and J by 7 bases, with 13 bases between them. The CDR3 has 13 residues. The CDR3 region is CASSIIGTTEQYF. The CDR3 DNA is TGTGCCAGTAGTATTATAGGCACTACGGAGCAGTACTTC. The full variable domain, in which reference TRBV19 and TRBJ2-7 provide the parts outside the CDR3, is DGGITQSPKYLFRKEGQNVTLSCEQNLNHDAMYWYRQDPGQGLRLIYYSQIVNDFQKGDIAEGYSVSREKKESFPLTVTSAQKNPTAFYLCASSIIGTTEQYFGPGTRLTVT.

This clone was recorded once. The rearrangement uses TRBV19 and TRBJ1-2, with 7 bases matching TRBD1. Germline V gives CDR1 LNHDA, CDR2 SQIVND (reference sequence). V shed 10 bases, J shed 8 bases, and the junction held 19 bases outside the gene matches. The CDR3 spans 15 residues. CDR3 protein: CATVSISQGSGGYTF. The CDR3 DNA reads TGTGCCACCGTATCAATCTCACAGGGGAGCGGGGGCTACACCTTC.

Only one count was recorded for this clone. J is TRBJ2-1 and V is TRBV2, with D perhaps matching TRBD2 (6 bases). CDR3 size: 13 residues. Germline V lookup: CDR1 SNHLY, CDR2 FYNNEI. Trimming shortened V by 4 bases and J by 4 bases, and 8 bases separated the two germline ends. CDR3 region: CASSGDSYNEQFF. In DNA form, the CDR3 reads TGTGCCAGCAGTGGGGACTCTTACAATGAGCAGTTCTTC.

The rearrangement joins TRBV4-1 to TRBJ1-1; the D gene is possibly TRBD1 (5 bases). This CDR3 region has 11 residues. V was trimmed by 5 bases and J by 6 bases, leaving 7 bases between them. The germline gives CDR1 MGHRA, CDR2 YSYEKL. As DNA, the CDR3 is TGCGCCAGCAGCAGGGGCGCTGAAGCTTTCTTT. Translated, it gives CASSRGAEAFF.